Shown below are 27 T cell receptor beta chains from a single sample sequenced in a study of T cell responses to AZD1222 COVID-19 vaccine. Profiled with immunoSEQ multiplex PCR; TCRdb holds only in-frame clones, not every one. In the table there are 150,000 to 200,000 clones, more than 90% of which are singletons. The material sequenced was peripheral blood, taken 28 days after the second dose of the MenACWY control vaccine. These TCRs come from an adult who received the MenACWY meningococcal vaccine as a control.

The chain joins TRBV10-3 to TRBJ1-3; D remains ambiguous. CDR1 and CDR2 from the germline V gene are ENHRY and SYGVKD. The V end was cut by 2 bases, the J end by 7 bases, with 3 bases between. The CDR3 consists of 11 residues. CDR3 nucleotide sequence: TGTGCCATCAGTGAGGCCAACACCATATATTTT. Encoded protein: CAISEANTIYF.

This chain connects TRBV5-1 to TRBJ1-5, with a weak D call TRBD1 (6 bases). The V and J ends lost 0 bases and 1 base respectively, with 8 bases between them. CDR1 and CDR2 from the germline V gene are SGHRS and YFSETQ. This CDR3 is built from 15 residues. CDR3 sequence reads: CASSLAGGSNQPQHF. The CDR3 coding sequence is TGCGCCAGCAGCTTGGCTGGGGGCAGCAATCAGCCCCAGCATTTT.

The chain employs TRBV19 and TRBJ1-1, with TRBD1 matching 11 bases. The V gene's germline CDR1 is LNHDA and CDR2 SQIVND (reference sequence). J gave up 4 bases and V 6 bases, and 10 bases lay outside the gene matches. The CDR3 has 16 amino acids. The CDR3 sequence: CASSPGQGAPRTEAFF. The CDR3 coding sequence is TGTGCCAGTAGCCCAGGACAGGGGGCTCCTCGCACTGAAGCTTTCTTT.

This sequence joins TRBV4-1 and TRBJ1-2; 9 bases line up with TRBD1. Germline V gene data show CDR1 as MGHRA and CDR2 as YSYEKL. This CDR3 has 15 residues. The trim removed 4 bases at V and 2 bases at J, leaving 5 bases unmatched. The CDR3 loop is CASSRGDRENYGYTF. The CDR3 DNA reads TGCGCCAGCAGCCGAGGGGACAGGGAGAACTATGGCTACACCTTC.

The CDR3 bases are TGTGCCAGCAGCTTGGCGGGAGAGTCTTACGCGGGCAGGCAGTACTTC. This encodes CASSLAGESYAGRQYF. The chain uses TRBV7-9 and TRBJ2-7; TRBD2 aligns across 7 bases. Germline trimming cut 3 bases from V and 9 bases from J; bases unmatched to any gene: 17. Germline CDR1 is SEHNR and CDR2 is FQNEAQ (reference sequence). The CDR3 extends over 16 amino acids.

This chain joins TRBV19 and TRBJ1-5; TRBD1 matches 10 bases. The CDR3 covers 16 residues. CDR1 is LNHDA and CDR2 is SQIVND in the germline V gene (reference sequence). V lost 4 bases, J lost 6 bases, and 9 bases stayed unmatched. CDR3 residues: CASSRTGGRIGQPQHF. CDR3 bases: TGTGCCAGTAGTAGGACAGGGGGAAGAATCGGTCAGCCCCAGCATTTT.

The chain employs TRBV6-2 or TRBV6-3 and TRBJ1-1, with 10 bases that match TRBD1. CDR1 is MNHEY, CDR2 SVGEGT, per germline. With 4 bases clipped from V and 7 bases from J, the junction kept 9 bases outside the gene matches. The length of the CDR3 is 15 residues. The CDR3 here is CASSSRDRGSFEAFF. The CDR3 nucleotides are TGTGCCAGCAGTTCGCGGGACAGGGGTTCGTTTGAAGCTTTCTTT.

The rearrangement joins TRBV27 to TRBJ1-1; tentatively, D is TRBD1 (5 bases). V lost 5 bases and J 3 bases, leaving 10 bases between the germline ends. Germline CDR1 is MNHEY and CDR2 is SMNVEV (reference sequence). The length of the CDR3 is 13 residues. The CDR3 bases are TGTGCCAGCAGTCCGACAGTTTACACTGAAGCTTTCTTT. Amino acids: CASSPTVYTEAFF.

The chain's CDR3 is CASSQRTGVITDTQYF. In nucleotides, the CDR3 is TGCGCCAGCAGCCAACGGACAGGGGTGATCACAGATACGCAGTATTTT. The genes are TRBV4-3 and TRBJ2-3, with 9 positions matching TRBD1. The CDR3 totals 16 residues. J was trimmed by 2 bases and V by 2 bases; bases with no gene match: 5. Germline loops: CDR1 LGHNA, CDR2 YSLEER.

This chain uses TRBV10-3 with TRBJ2-7, with D perhaps matching TRBD1 or TRBD2 (5 bases each). This CDR3 has 12 amino acids. Germline V gene data show CDR1 as ENHRY and CDR2 as SYGVKD. Trimming removed 4 bases at V and 4 bases at J, with 8 bases between. The DNA for the CDR3 is TGTGCCATCAGTGCGGGGCAGTACGAGCAGTACTTC. This gives the protein CAISAGQYEQYF.

The J gene is TRBJ1-3, the V gene TRBV9; D gene uncertain. This CDR3 has 14 residues. Trimming removed 5 bases at V and 1 base at J, with 10 bases between. CDR1 SGDLS and CDR2 YYNGEE come from the germline V gene. The CDR3 bases are TGTGCCAGCAGTGGGCTTGGTTCTGGAAACACCATATATTTT. This sequence encodes CASSGLGSGNTIYF.

V usage is TRBV19 and J usage is TRBJ1-2; D not resolved. CDR3 length: 12 residues. Germline V gives CDR1 LNHDA, CDR2 SQIVND (reference sequence). The V gene lost 5 bases and the J gene lost 3 bases, with 7 bases spanning the gap. The CDR3 reads CASSARDYGYTF. The CDR3 DNA reads TGTGCCAGTAGTGCCCGCGACTATGGCTACACCTTC.

The gene calls are TRBV6-5 and TRBJ1-2; weak D call: TRBD1 (6 bases). The germline gives CDR1 MNHEY, CDR2 SVGAGI. Trimming pared 7 bases from V and 8 bases from J, leaving 20 bases between. This CDR3 has 14 residues. The CDR3 region is CASTHEGGSFGYTF. The CDR3 nucleotides are TGTGCCAGCACTCACGAGGGGGGTAGCTTCGGCTACACCTTC.

V and J are TRBV2 and TRBJ2-1; TRBD1 agrees at 9 bases. CDR3 length equals 13 residues. Germline CDR1 and CDR2: SNHLY and FYNNEI. Trimming removed 8 bases from V and 3 bases from J; junction bases left unmatched: 2. The CDR3 DNA sequence: TGTGCCAGCGGGACAGGGAGCTACAATGAGCAGTTCTTC. Amino acid sequence: CASGTGSYNEQFF.

The chain carries TRBV19 and TRBJ2-7; no clear D. CDR3 size: 16 residues. Deletions cut 0 bases from V and 1 base from J, with 13 bases between. CDR1 LNHDA and CDR2 SQIVND come from the germline V gene (reference sequence). The CDR3 loop is CASSIEATLLSYEQYF. In DNA, the CDR3 is TGTGCCAGTAGTATAGAGGCAACCCTCCTTTCCTACGAGCAGTACTTC.

This rearrangement joins TRBV9 to TRBJ2-1; TRBD2 aligns across 12 bases. V was pared by 4 bases and J by 7 bases, with 9 bases of the junction left unmatched. CDR3 length: 16 residues. The germline gives CDR1 SGDLS, CDR2 YYNGEE. This CDR3 reads CASSPLLAGGANEQFF. The CDR3 DNA is TGTGCCAGCAGCCCCCTCCTAGCGGGAGGGGCGAATGAGCAGTTCTTC. Complete variable domain (other parts from reference TRBV9 and TRBJ2-1): DSGVTQTPKHLITATGQRVTLRCSPRSGDLSVYWYQQSLDQGLQFLIQYYNGEERAKGNILERFSAQQFPDLHSELNLSSLELGDSALYFCASSPLLAGGANEQFFGPGTRLTVL.

The V gene is TRBV5-5, the J gene TRBJ2-5; TRBD2 matches at 7 bases. With 4 bases clipped from V and 4 bases from J, the junction kept 7 bases outside the gene matches. The CDR3 spans 14 residues. The V gene's germline CDR1 is SGHKS and CDR2 YYEKEE (reference sequence). CDR3 in amino acids: CASSDNRGVETQYF. The DNA for the CDR3 is TGTGCCAGCAGCGACAATCGGGGGGTAGAGACCCAGTACTTC.

This clone has just one count. The chain links TRBV28 to TRBJ1-1, with D possibly TRBD1 on 5 matching bases. V lost 2 bases to trimming and J lost 0 bases, with 7 bases between them. CDR3 length: 14 residues. Germline loops: CDR1 MDHEN, CDR2 SYDVKM. The CDR3 spells CASSLQGVNTEAFF. CDR3 nucleotide sequence: TGTGCCAGCAGTTTACAAGGGGTGAACACTGAAGCTTTCTTT.

CDR3 nucleotide sequence: TGTGCCAGCAGGGACAGGGCCCGAACCTACGAGCAGTACTTC. This codes for CASRDRARTYEQYF. The J gene is TRBJ2-7, the V gene TRBV28, with 8 bases lining up with TRBD1. CDR3 length: 14 residues. The germline CDR1 and CDR2 sequences are MDHEN and SYDVKM. V was clipped by 6 bases and J by 2 bases; unmatched bases: 6. Looking up the rest from reference TRBV28 and TRBJ2-7 gives the full variable domain: DVKVTQSSRYLVKRTGEKVFLECVQDMDHENMFWYRQDPGLGLRLIYFSYDVKMKEKGDIPEGYSVSREKKERFSLILESASTNQTSMYLCASRDRARTYEQYFGPGTRLTVT.

The rearrangement links TRBV3-1 (or the pseudogene TRBV3-2) to TRBJ2-5, with unresolved D. V was shortened by 2 bases and J by 1 base, with 5 bases between the two germline ends. The CDR3 sequence is 13 residues long. CDR1 and CDR2 (germline): LGHDT, YNNKEL (reference sequence). CDR3 nucleotides: TGTGCCAGCAGCCAATCCTTCCAAGAGACCCAGTACTTC. Translating gives CASSQSFQETQYF.

The chain is built from TRBV29-1 and TRBJ1-2, with 7 bases identical to TRBD1. The ends lost 3 bases at V and 6 bases at J; junction bases unmatched: 7. Germline CDR1 SQVTM, CDR2 ANQGSEA. The CDR3 covers 13 residues. Written as DNA, the CDR3 is TGCAGCGTTGATCCGGGGACAGAACATGGCTACACCTTC. Its translation is CSVDPGTEHGYTF.

The chain links TRBV6-2 or TRBV6-3 to TRBJ2-3, with a tentative D call TRBD2 (6 bases). From germline, CDR1 is MNHEY and CDR2 SVGEGT. V dropped 5 bases and J dropped 5 bases, with 17 bases sitting between them. This CDR3 contains 15 residues. This CDR3 is CASSPLTGEEDTQYF. In nucleotides, the CDR3 is TGTGCCAGCAGTCCCTTAACGGGAGAGGAAGATACGCAGTATTTT.

As regards this clone: A read error may produce the germline difference seen at one junction end. This chain joins TRBV19 and TRBJ2-1; perhaps TRBD1 as D (6 bases). Per the germline V gene, CDR1 is LNHDA and CDR2 is SQIVND (reference sequence). CDR3 size: 15 residues. The CDR3 protein is CASSIEGTLRQTRVF. The CDR3 coding sequence is TGTGCCAGTAGTATAGAGGGGACATTACGCCAAACCAGGGTCTTC.

The chain carries TRBV27 and TRBJ2-1; D possibly corresponds to TRBD2 (6 bases). Germline V gene lookup returns CDR1 MNHEY and CDR2 SMNVEV (reference sequence). CDR3 length equals 15 residues. Deletions cut 2 bases from V and 7 bases from J, with 15 bases between. Here the CDR3 DNA reads TGTGCCAGCAGTTTAGATCGACTAGTGTCTAATGAGCAGTTCTTC. Translating it yields CASSLDRLVSNEQFF.

The gene calls are TRBV28 and TRBJ2-1, with 14 positions matching TRBD2. This CDR3 contains 14 residues. Germline CDR1 MDHEN, CDR2 SYDVKM. V was pared by 8 bases and J by 4 bases, with 1 base of the junction left unmatched. CDR3 amino acids: CASGTSGSYNEQFF. DNA of the CDR3: TGTGCCAGCGGGACTAGCGGGAGTTACAATGAGCAGTTCTTC.

The rearrangement uses TRBV6-2 or TRBV6-3 and TRBJ2-1, with D tentatively TRBD1 or TRBD2 (6 bases each). There are 17 residues in the CDR3. V dropped 5 bases and J dropped 3 bases, with 20 bases sitting between them. Germline CDR1 is MNHEY and CDR2 is SVGEGT. The CDR3 nucleotides read TGTGCCAGCAGTCCCCGGGGGCGGAGAGGGTTCTACAATGAGCAGTTCTTC. Translated, it gives CASSPRGRRGFYNEQFF.

This rearrangement joins TRBV2 to TRBJ2-7; 11 bases align to TRBD1. The CDR3 loop spans 15 amino acids. Germline V gene lookup returns CDR1 SNHLY and CDR2 FYNNEI. With V trimmed by 8 bases and J by 7 bases, 13 bases remained unmatched. The CDR3 region is CASGPPGQGGSEQYF. CDR3 nucleotides: TGTGCCAGCGGCCCACCGGGACAGGGGGGTTCTGAGCAGTACTTC.